A single sample gave rise to the 2 T cell receptor beta chains below, sequenced in a study of blood T cell repertoires in COVID-19. Method: immunoSEQ multiplex PCR; TCRdb's copy keeps in-frame clones and lacks some. This sample yields about 41,000 clones, of which roughly 89% are seen a single time; roughly 4.3% belongs to the top ten. Sequenced sample: peripheral blood. Every receptor here comes from a man aged 40-55 years with COVID-19, enrolled during active disease.

On this clone: One end of the junction fails to match germline, which may point to a read error. The rearrangement links TRBV7-8 to TRBJ2-7; weak D call: TRBD1 (6 bases). Germline lookup yields CDR1 SGHVS and CDR2 FQNEAQ. The CDR3 covers 15 residues. In DNA form, the CDR3 reads TGTGCCAGCAGCTTAGGGACAGCCCTAGGGAACGAACAGTACTTC. Amino acid sequence: CASSLGTALGNEQYF.

The chain has TRBV5-6 and TRBJ2-7; 9 bases match TRBD1. The CDR3 runs to 16 residues. Germline V lookup: CDR1 SGHDT, CDR2 YYEEEE. J lost 5 bases, V lost 1 base, and 10 bases had no gene match. The CDR3: CASSLWGQGLRDEQYF. CDR3 nucleotide sequence: TGTGCCAGCAGCTTGTGGGGACAGGGTTTACGGGACGAGCAGTACTTC.